These 21 T cell receptor beta chains were sequenced from one sample in a study of cytomegalovirus exposure and HLA in healthy donors. PCR amplification relied on 60 Vbeta primers (plus 13 Jbeta primers). Profiled with immunoSEQ multiplex PCR; TCRdb holds only in-frame clones, not every one. The sample yields around 150,000 clones, about 70% seen once. The sequenced sample was PBMCs. The receptors come from a woman aged 18 to 35 in good health and CMV-seropositive.

This chain connects TRBV27 to TRBJ2-7; D uncertain. Germline loops: CDR1 MNHEY, CDR2 SMNVEV (reference sequence). The germline V and J ends were trimmed by 3 bases and 5 bases, with 17 bases remaining between them. This CDR3 spans 15 amino acids. The CDR3 spells CASSLSPRPNDEQYF. Here the CDR3 DNA reads TGTGCCAGCAGTTTGAGCCCCCGTCCCAACGACGAGCAGTACTTC.

J is TRBJ2-7 and V is TRBV6-1; D is perhaps TRBD1 (6 bases). The CDR3 is 14 amino acids. The V and J ends lost 4 bases and 6 bases respectively, with 16 bases between them. The germline CDR1 and CDR2 sequences are MNHNS and SASEGT. Here the CDR3 reads CASSVDRRASEQYF. CDR3 nucleotides: TGTGCCAGCAGTGTGGACAGAAGAGCATCCGAGCAGTACTTC.

The V gene is TRBV5-1, the J gene TRBJ2-2; 7 bases line up with TRBD2. CDR1 is SGHRS, CDR2 YFSETQ, per germline. This CDR3 region has 14 residues. Germline trimming cut 1 base from V and 5 bases from J; bases unmatched to any gene: 2. The CDR3 region is CASSLMGGTGELFF. CDR3 DNA sequence: TGCGCCAGCAGCTTGATGGGGGGGACCGGGGAGCTGTTTTTT.

The chain combines TRBV29-1 with TRBJ2-1; 7 bases map to TRBD2. CDR3 length: 14 amino acids. Germline lookup yields CDR1 SQVTM and CDR2 ANQGSEA. V lost 5 bases and J lost 4; bases outside the gene matches: 8. DNA of the CDR3: TGCAGCGTTCGGATTGGGGGAGGGTACAATGAGCAGTTCTTC. This gives the protein CSVRIGGGYNEQFF.

This clone was counted a few times. This chain connects TRBV7-8 to TRBJ2-7; D not certain. This CDR3 comprises 14 residues. CDR1 is SGHVS and CDR2 is FQNEAQ in the germline V gene. The ends were cut back, 5 bases at V and 4 bases at J, with 15 bases in the middle. DNA of the CDR3: TGTGCCAGCAGCCTGACAAGCCTCCCTTACGAGCAGTACTTC. This gives the protein CASSLTSLPYEQYF.

Here the CDR3 reads CASSNTGTGGYEQYF. In DNA, the CDR3 is TGCGCCAGCAGCAACACCGGGACAGGGGGATACGAGCAGTACTTC. The V call is TRBV5-1, the J call TRBJ2-7; TRBD1 matches 11 bases. V was clipped by 4 bases and J by 4 bases; unmatched bases: 7. Germline CDR1 and CDR2: SGHRS and YFSETQ. This CDR3 is 15 amino acids long.

This clone was detected only a few times. The chain employs TRBV7-6 and TRBJ2-7; TRBD2 matches 9 bases. Germline CDR1 is SGHVS and CDR2 is FNYEAQ. Germline trimming cut 1 base from V and 0 bases from J; bases unmatched to any gene: 7. This CDR3 is built from 17 residues. The CDR3: CASSLGGVAGDSYEQYF. In DNA form, the CDR3 reads TGTGCCAGCAGCTTAGGCGGGGTAGCGGGAGACTCCTACGAGCAGTACTTC.

V gene TRBV6-5 combines with J gene TRBJ2-5; a weak D match, TRBD2 (6 bases). Judging by the DNA end, TRBJ2-7 fits better; the J call may be wrong. This CDR3 contains 14 residues. Germline CDR1 MNHEY, CDR2 SVGAGI. CDR3 sequence: CASSYGGSAYEQYF. The DNA for the CDR3 is TGTGCCAGCAGTTATGGGGGGTCTGCCTACGAGCAGTACTTC.

V is TRBV23-1 and J is TRBJ2-1; 12 positions match TRBD2. TRBV23-1 is an ORF, with its function uncertain. Trimming cost V 10 bases and J 6 bases; bases outside gene matches: 7. This CDR3 spans 14 amino acids. CDR3 amino acids: CANSGLAGSNEQFF. In DNA form, the CDR3 reads TGCGCCAATTCGGGACTAGCGGGTAGCAATGAGCAGTTCTTC.

V is TRBV28 and J is TRBJ1-2; weak D call: TRBD1 (6 bases). The V end lost 3 bases, the J end lost 8 bases, and 10 bases lay between the germline ends. The CDR3 contains 12 residues. CDR1 is MDHEN and CDR2 is SYDVKM in the germline V gene. The CDR3 DNA follows: TGTGCCAGCAGTTTGAACAGGGAGGGCTACACCTTC. Protein product: CASSLNREGYTF.

The V call is TRBV4-2, the J call TRBJ2-1; 8 nucleotides match TRBD2. The J segment lost 4 bases and the V segment lost 0 bases, leaving 5 bases of the junction unmatched. The germline V gene has CDR1 LGHNA and CDR2 YNFKEQ. The length of the CDR3 is 16 residues. CDR3 in DNA: TGTGCCAGCAGCCAAGATTTAACGGGGGGGTACAATGAGCAGTTCTTC. This gives the protein CASSQDLTGGYNEQFF.

V and J are TRBV2 and TRBJ1-2; D may be TRBD1 (6 bases). The germline CDR1 and CDR2 sequences are SNHLY and FYNNEI. The CDR3 runs to 14 residues. Trimming took 8 bases from V and 0 from J, leaving 13 bases between them. The CDR3 DNA sequence: TGTGCCAGCGCTGGACAGACAGCTAACTATGGCTACACCTTC. Its protein is CASAGQTANYGYTF.

The chain combines TRBV4-2 with TRBJ2-7; possibly TRBD2 for D (6 bases). The CDR3 runs 15 residues. Germline lookup yields CDR1 LGHNA and CDR2 YNFKEQ. Trimming took 3 bases from V and 4 from J, leaving 16 bases between them. CDR3 bases: TGTGCCAGCAGCCAGACCCAGGGACTCCAGTACGAGCAGTACTTC. Its protein is CASSQTQGLQYEQYF.

The rearrangement uses TRBV18 and TRBJ2-7; the D gene is possibly TRBD2 (7 bases). CDR3 length equals 14 residues. Germline V gives CDR1 KGHSH, CDR2 LQKENI. V gave up 6 bases and J gave up 3 bases, with 15 bases separating them. The CDR3 here is CASSPRGLNYEQYF. CDR3 sequence (DNA): TGTGCCAGCTCCCCGCGGGGGCTGAACTACGAGCAGTACTTC. The full variable domain, rest sourced from reference TRBV18 and TRBJ2-7, is NAGVMQNPRHLVRRRGQEARLRCSPMKGHSHVYWYRQLPEEGLKFMVYLQKENIIDESGMPKERFSAEFPKEGPSILRIQQVVRGDSAAYFCASSPRGLNYEQYFGPGTRLTVT.

This clone was observed a handful of times. This rearrangement joins TRBV2 to TRBJ2-3; 7 positions match TRBD2. The CDR3 length is 16 residues. CDR1 and CDR2 (germline): SNHLY, FYNNEI. V was clipped by 5 bases and J by 3 bases; unmatched bases: 11. CDR3 residues: CASSRGRARSTDTQYF. The CDR3 coding sequence is TGTGCCAGCAGTCGTGGGAGGGCCAGGTCTACAGATACGCAGTATTTT.

With regard to this clone: The same CDR3 is also encoded by other DNA sequences in this sample. The chain couples TRBV5-6 to TRBJ1-6; D perhaps matches TRBD1 (5 bases). The V gene's germline CDR1 is SGHDT and CDR2 YYEEEE. Trimming removed 0 bases at V and 6 bases at J, with 13 bases between. This CDR3 spans 16 amino acids. The CDR3 region is CASSLALGRANSPLHF. Written as DNA, the CDR3 is TGTGCCAGCAGCTTGGCCCTAGGCAGGGCTAATTCACCCCTCCACTTT. Based on the CDR3 plus reference TRBV5-6 and TRBJ1-6, the full variable domain is DAGVTQSPTHLIKTRGQQVTLRCSPKSGHDTVSWYQQALGQGPQFIFQYYEEEERQRGNFPDRFSGHQFPNYSSELNVNALLLGDSALYLCASSLALGRANSPLHFGNGTRLTVT.

V gene TRBV18 combines with J gene TRBJ1-1; D not certain. The CDR3 is made up of 13 amino acids. The germline V and J ends were trimmed by 8 bases and 2 bases, with 12 bases remaining between them. Germline V gene sequence: CDR1 KGHSH, CDR2 LQKENI. CDR3 nucleotide sequence: TGTGCCAGCGAGGCCTATCGAAACACTGAAGCTTTCTTT. This codes for CASEAYRNTEAFF.

The V and J genes are TRBV5-1 and TRBJ2-7; TRBD1 aligns across 7 bases. V gave up 3 bases and J gave up 4 bases; unmatched junction bases: 7. Germline V lookup: CDR1 SGHRS, CDR2 YFSETQ. The CDR3 totals 14 residues. This chain's CDR3 is CASSSQGPRYEQYF. The CDR3 DNA follows: TGCGCCAGCAGCTCACAGGGGCCGCGATACGAGCAGTACTTC.

CDR3 loop: CASSQPGGWEGYTF. Written as DNA, the CDR3 is TGCGCCAGCAGCCAGCCAGGGGGATGGGAGGGCTACACCTTC. The rearrangement uses TRBV4-3 and TRBJ1-2; 7 bases match TRBD1. With 3 bases clipped from V and 8 bases from J, the junction kept 9 bases outside the gene matches. The CDR3 covers 14 residues. CDR1 is LGHNA and CDR2 is YSLEER in the germline V gene.

The chain uses TRBV19 and TRBJ1-1; D might be TRBD1 (5 bases). This CDR3 is built from 12 residues. The V end was cut by 7 bases, the J end by 11 bases, with 17 bases between. CDR1 and CDR2 from the germline V gene are LNHDA and SQIVND (reference sequence). This CDR3 reads CASKARGYKAFF. CDR3 coding DNA: TGTGCCAGTAAGGCCCGGGGGTATAAGGCTTTCTTT.

The chain combines TRBV28 with TRBJ2-2; D may be TRBD2 (6 bases). Germline V CDR1 and CDR2: MDHEN, SYDVKM. The V end was cut by 10 bases, the J end by 4 bases, with 16 bases between. The length of the CDR3 is 14 residues. CDR3 amino acids: CATRAGPLTGELFF. CDR3 coding DNA: TGTGCCACCAGAGCGGGCCCACTCACCGGGGAGCTGTTTTTT.